This entry concerns a single T cell receptor beta chain. What it binds is unknown. The PCR was carried out with 60 Vbeta primers and 13 Jbeta primers. Some clones are missing from TCRdb's copy, which holds only in-frame ones; the method was immunoSEQ multiplex PCR. The sample comprises a few hundred thousand clones, around 79% of which are singletons, and roughly 0.22% rests with the top ten. The CDR3 length is 13 residues. V lost 7 bases, J lost 4 bases, and 11 bases lay in between. Germline V gives CDR1 MNHNY, CDR2 SVGAGI (reference sequence). The record originates from a study of cytomegalovirus exposure and HLA in healthy donors. About the study: Researchers found that less than 90% of over 350 genotyped donors fell within the Caucasian-associated ancestry cluster.

Study-level points and caveats: Later analysis found that TCR beta chains associated with HLA were more clonally expanded than other, equally common chains.

Each donor was healthy, and each was a bone marrow donor. Sequencing input: PBMCs. The TCR sequence derives from a girl aged 2 to 9 in good health and CMV-seronegative. The chain links TRBV6-6 to TRBJ2-1, with D maybe TRBD2 (5 bases). DNA for the CDR3: TGTGCCAGCACCTTTAGCGCTTACAATGAGCAGTTCTTC. Its protein product is CASTFSAYNEQFF.